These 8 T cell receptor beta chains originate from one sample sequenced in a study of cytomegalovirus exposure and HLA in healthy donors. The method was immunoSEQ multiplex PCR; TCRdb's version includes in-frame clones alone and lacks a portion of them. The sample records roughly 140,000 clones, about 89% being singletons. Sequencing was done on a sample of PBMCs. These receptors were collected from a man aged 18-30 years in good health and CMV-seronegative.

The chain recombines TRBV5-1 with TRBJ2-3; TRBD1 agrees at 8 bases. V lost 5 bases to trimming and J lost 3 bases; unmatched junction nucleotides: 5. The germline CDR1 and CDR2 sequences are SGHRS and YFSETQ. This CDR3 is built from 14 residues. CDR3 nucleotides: TGCGCCAGCAGTTACCGGACAGGGACAGATACGCAGTATTTT. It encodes CASSYRTGTDTQYF. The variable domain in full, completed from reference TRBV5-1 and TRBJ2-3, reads KAGVTQTPRYLIKTRGQQVTLSCSPISGHRSVSWYQQTPGQGLQFLFEYFSETQRNKGNFPGRFSGRQFSNSRSEMNVSTLELGDSALYLCASSYRTGTDTQYFGPGTRLTVL.

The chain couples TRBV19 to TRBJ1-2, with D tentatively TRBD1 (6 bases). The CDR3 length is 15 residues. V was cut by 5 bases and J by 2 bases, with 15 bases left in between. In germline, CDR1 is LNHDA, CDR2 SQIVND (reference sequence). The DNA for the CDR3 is TGTGCCAGTAGTCCCGGACAGTTTCTGAACTATGGCTACACCTTC. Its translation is CASSPGQFLNYGYTF.

The CDR3 bases are TGTGCCAGCAGCCAAGTAACAGGGGGGAGGCGGCCTGAAGCTTTCTTT. This gives the protein CASSQVTGGRRPEAFF. V gene TRBV7-9 combines with J gene TRBJ1-1, with 8 bases fitting TRBD1. This CDR3 has 16 amino acids. Germline CDR1 SEHNR, CDR2 FQNEAQ (reference sequence). Losses at the gene ends were 5 bases for V and 6 bases for J; bases not matched to a gene: 14.

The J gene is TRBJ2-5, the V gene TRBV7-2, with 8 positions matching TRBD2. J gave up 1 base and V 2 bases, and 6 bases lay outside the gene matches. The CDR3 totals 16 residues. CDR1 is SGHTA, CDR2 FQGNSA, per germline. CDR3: CASSLRAGGPQETQYF. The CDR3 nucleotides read TGTGCCAGCAGCTTAAGGGCGGGAGGCCCCCAAGAGACCCAGTACTTC.

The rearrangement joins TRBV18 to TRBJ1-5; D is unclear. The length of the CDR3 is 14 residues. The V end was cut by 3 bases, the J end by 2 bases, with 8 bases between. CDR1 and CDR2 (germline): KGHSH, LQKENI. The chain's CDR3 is CASSPTEGNQPQHF. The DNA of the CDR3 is TGTGCCAGCTCACCCACGGAGGGCAATCAGCCCCAGCATTTT.

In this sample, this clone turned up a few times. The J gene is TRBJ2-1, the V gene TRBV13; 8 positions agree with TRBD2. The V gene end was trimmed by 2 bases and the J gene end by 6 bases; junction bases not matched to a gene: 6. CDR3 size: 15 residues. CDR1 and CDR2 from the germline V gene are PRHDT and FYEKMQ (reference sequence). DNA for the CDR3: TGTGCCAGCAGCTTACGGTCGGGAGGGCTCAATGAGCAGTTCTTC. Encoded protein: CASSLRSGGLNEQFF.

CDR3 sequence: CASSSLQGGYGYTF. As DNA, the CDR3 is TGCGCCAGCAGCTCCTTACAGGGGGGCTATGGCTACACCTTC. The chain couples TRBV5-1 to TRBJ1-2; 8 bases line up with TRBD1. The CDR3 has 14 amino acids. Trimming at V came to 3 bases and at J to 4 bases, leaving 5 bases not matched to a gene. CDR1 SGHRS and CDR2 YFSETQ come from the germline V gene.

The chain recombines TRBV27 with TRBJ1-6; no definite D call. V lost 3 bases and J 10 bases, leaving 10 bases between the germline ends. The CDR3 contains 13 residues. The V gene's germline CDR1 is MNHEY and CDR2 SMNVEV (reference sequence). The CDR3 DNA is TGTGCCAGCAGTTTTGCCTTTAGCTCACCCCTCCACTTT. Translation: CASSFAFSSPLHF.